These 13 T cell receptor beta chains originate from one sample sequenced in a study of cytomegalovirus exposure and HLA in healthy donors. PCR was performed using 60 Vbeta and 13 Jbeta primers. Using immunoSEQ multiplex PCR, the repertoire was profiled, and TCRdb retains in-frame clones only, with some absent. The repertoire holds about 130,000 clones, with roughly three quarters as singletons. Sequenced material: PBMCs. Source of these receptors: a middle-aged woman in good health and CMV-seronegative.

This clone has more than one count but fewer than ten. The J gene is TRBJ1-5, the V gene TRBV19; 10 bases align to TRBD1. Per the germline V gene, CDR1 is LNHDA and CDR2 is SQIVND (reference sequence). Losses at the gene ends were 4 bases for V and 4 bases for J; bases not matched to a gene: 4. The CDR3 totals 15 residues. CDR3 loop: CASSSWGQGNQPQHF. The CDR3 DNA sequence: TGTGCCAGTAGTAGTTGGGGACAGGGGAATCAGCCCCAGCATTTT.

The rearrangement uses TRBV5-1 and TRBJ1-5; weak D call: TRBD1 (5 bases). The V end was cut by 0 bases, the J end by 0 bases, with 7 bases between. This CDR3 has 15 amino acids. Germline V CDR1 and CDR2: SGHRS, YFSETQ. The CDR3 protein is CASSLEGISNQPQHF. The CDR3 DNA follows: TGCGCCAGCAGCTTGGAGGGGATTAGCAATCAGCCCCAGCATTTT.

The chain combines TRBV14 with TRBJ1-6; unclear D gene. Germline values: CDR1 SGHDN, CDR2 FVKESK. Trimming took off 2 bases at V and 9 bases at J, with 8 bases between the two ends. The CDR3 is 13 amino acids. The CDR3 reads CASSQSRGSPLHF. The CDR3 nucleotides are TGTGCCAGCAGCCAATCGCGGGGTTCACCCCTCCACTTT.

The V call is TRBV6-1, the J call TRBJ1-2, with 9 bases fitting TRBD1. J was trimmed by 8 bases and V by 5 bases; bases with no gene match: 6. This CDR3 comprises 13 residues. The germline gives CDR1 MNHNS, CDR2 SASEGT. The CDR3 nucleotides are TGTGCCAGCAGTTCCGGGACAGGGTTGGGCTACACCTTC. This gives the protein CASSSGTGLGYTF.

The gene calls are TRBV30 and TRBJ1-1; D unclear. CDR3 length: 14 residues. CDR1 GTSNPN and CDR2 SVGIG come from the germline V gene (reference sequence). V was clipped by 3 bases and J by 8 bases, with 19 bases between them. In DNA form, the CDR3 reads TGTGCCTGGAGGACCAAGAGGACTGAGGGCGAAGCTTTCTTT. This gives the protein CAWRTKRTEGEAFF.

Concerning this clone: The germline gene is not matched at one end of the junction; a read error may be the cause. CDR3 nucleotide sequence: TGTGCTAGCAGCCCGGCCCAGGGACTAAGCGTTAACAATGAGCAGTTCTTC. It codes for CASSPAQGLSVNNEQFF. The chain combines TRBV7-7 with TRBJ2-1; 7 positions agree with TRBD2. The CDR3 sequence is 17 residues long. The germline CDR1 and CDR2 sequences are SSHAT and FNYEAQ (reference sequence).

The V and J genes are TRBV7-2 and TRBJ1-2, with TRBD1 matching 11 bases. Germline CDR1 SGHTA, CDR2 FQGNSA. CDR3 length equals 15 residues. With V trimmed by 3 bases and J by 6 bases, 6 bases remained unmatched. CDR3 DNA sequence: TGTGCCAGCAGCTTCGGACAGGGGGCAGCAAATGGCTACACCTTC. Protein product: CASSFGQGAANGYTF.

V usage is TRBV4-3 and J usage is TRBJ1-1; 7 bases are a match to TRBD1. There are 17 residues in the CDR3. Trimming removed 0 bases from V and 7 bases from J; junction bases left unmatched: 14. Per the germline V gene, CDR1 is LGHNA and CDR2 is YSLEER. CDR3 protein: CASSQDPAGGGGIEAFF. The CDR3 DNA sequence: TGCGCCAGCAGCCAAGATCCAGCCGGAGGGGGCGGTATTGAAGCTTTCTTT.

CDR3 in amino acids: CASSQGTLARTGELFF. As DNA, the CDR3 is TGCGCCAGCAGCCAAGGAACACTAGCAAGAACCGGGGAGCTGTTTTTT. V is TRBV4-3 and J is TRBJ2-2; possibly TRBD2 for D (6 bases). The V end lost 1 base, the J end lost 5 bases, and 14 bases lay between the germline ends. Germline V CDR1 and CDR2: LGHNA, YSLEER. The CDR3 has 16 residues.

J is TRBJ2-1 and V is TRBV27; TRBD2 is a possible D gene (6 bases). V was cut by 5 bases and J by 8 bases, with 19 bases left in between. The CDR3 is made up of 15 amino acids. CDR1 and CDR2 from the germline V gene are MNHEY and SMNVEV (reference sequence). The CDR3 coding sequence is TGTGCCAGCAGTCCCCCGGGGACTCCCGACTATGAGCAGTTCTTC. It yields the protein CASSPPGTPDYEQFF.

This chain links TRBV10-2 with TRBJ2-5, with D possibly being TRBD1 (5 bases). Per the germline V gene, CDR1 is WSHSY and CDR2 is SAAADI. The V end lost 0 bases, the J end lost 2 bases, and 10 bases lay between the germline ends. The CDR3 extends over 15 amino acids. CDR3 sequence: CASSESLAGQETQYF. As DNA, the CDR3 is TGCGCCAGCAGTGAGTCGTTGGCAGGGCAAGAGACCCAGTACTTC.

In this sample, this clone turned up once. The rearrangement joins TRBV27 to TRBJ2-7, with 9 positions matching TRBD1. The CDR3 extends over 14 amino acids. Trimming at V came to 5 bases and at J to 4 bases, leaving 6 bases not matched to a gene. The germline gives CDR1 MNHEY, CDR2 SMNVEV (reference sequence). The CDR3 sequence: CASSPRDRVYEQYF. The DNA for the CDR3 is TGTGCCAGCAGTCCGCGGGACAGGGTGTACGAGCAGTACTTC.

The chain couples TRBV4-1 to TRBJ2-2, with 10 bases identical to TRBD1. The CDR3 has 17 amino acids. The V gene's germline CDR1 is MGHRA and CDR2 YSYEKL. Trimming cost V 0 bases and J 4 bases; bases outside gene matches: 5. DNA of the CDR3: TGCGCCAGCAGCCAAGATCGGGACAGGGGCCGCACCGGGGAGCTGTTTTTT. Protein sequence: CASSQDRDRGRTGELFF.